The clone carrying this TCR beta chain was recorded many times. The data originate from a study of breast tumors, draining lymph nodes, adjacent tissues. Breast cancer patients provided tissue from their axillary draining lymph nodes. A single record per CDR3 protein comes from TCRdb applying MiXCR to the multiplex PCR reads. The sample records more than 80,000 distinct CDR3 sequences, roughly 29% being singletons. The CDR3 totals 12 residues. Trimming removed 4 bases from V and 6 bases from J, with 12 bases in between. The germline V gene has CDR1 SQVTM and CDR2 ANQGSEA. The receptor's source is a female donor with breast cancer. Some clones in this sample may be carry-over from other donors' samples. The V call is TRBV29-1, the J call TRBJ1-2, with D hard to call. The sequenced material came from axillary lymph node tissue. The CDR3: CSVVGGRDGYTF. DNA for the CDR3: TGCAGCGTTGTCGGAGGGCGCGATGGCTACACCTTC.